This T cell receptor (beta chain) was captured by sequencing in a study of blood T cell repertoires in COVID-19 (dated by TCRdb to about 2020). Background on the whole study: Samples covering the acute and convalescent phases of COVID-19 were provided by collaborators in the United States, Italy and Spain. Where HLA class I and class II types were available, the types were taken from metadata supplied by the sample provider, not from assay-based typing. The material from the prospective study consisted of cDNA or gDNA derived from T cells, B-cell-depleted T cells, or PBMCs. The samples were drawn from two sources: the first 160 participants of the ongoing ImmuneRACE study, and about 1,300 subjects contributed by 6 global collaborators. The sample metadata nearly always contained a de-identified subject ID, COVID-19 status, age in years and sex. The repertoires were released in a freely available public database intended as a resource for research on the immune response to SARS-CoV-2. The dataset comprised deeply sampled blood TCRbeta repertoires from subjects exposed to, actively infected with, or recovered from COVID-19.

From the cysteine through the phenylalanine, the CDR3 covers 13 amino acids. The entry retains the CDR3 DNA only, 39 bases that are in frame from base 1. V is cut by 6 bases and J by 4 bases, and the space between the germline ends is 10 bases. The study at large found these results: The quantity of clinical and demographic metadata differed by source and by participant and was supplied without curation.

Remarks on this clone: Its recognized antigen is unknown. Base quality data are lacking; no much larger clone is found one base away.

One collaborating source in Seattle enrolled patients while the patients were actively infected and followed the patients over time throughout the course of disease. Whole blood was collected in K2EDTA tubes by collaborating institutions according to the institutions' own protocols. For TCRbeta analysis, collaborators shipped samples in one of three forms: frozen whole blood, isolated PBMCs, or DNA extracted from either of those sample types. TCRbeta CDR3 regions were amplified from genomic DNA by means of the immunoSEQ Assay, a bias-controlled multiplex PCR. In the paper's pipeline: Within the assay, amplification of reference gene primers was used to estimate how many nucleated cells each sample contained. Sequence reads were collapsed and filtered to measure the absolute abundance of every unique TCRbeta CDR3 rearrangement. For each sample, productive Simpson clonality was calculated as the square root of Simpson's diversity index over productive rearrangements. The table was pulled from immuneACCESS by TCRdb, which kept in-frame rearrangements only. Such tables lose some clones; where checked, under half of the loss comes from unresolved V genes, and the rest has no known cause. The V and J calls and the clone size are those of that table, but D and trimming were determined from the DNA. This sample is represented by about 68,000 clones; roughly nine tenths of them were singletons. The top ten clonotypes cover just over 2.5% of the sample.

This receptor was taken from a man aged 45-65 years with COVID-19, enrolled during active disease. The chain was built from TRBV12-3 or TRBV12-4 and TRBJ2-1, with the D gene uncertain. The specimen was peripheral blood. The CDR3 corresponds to CASRFSVYNEQFF. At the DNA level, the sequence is TGTGCCAGCAGGTTTAGTGTTTACAATGAGCAGTTCTTC.